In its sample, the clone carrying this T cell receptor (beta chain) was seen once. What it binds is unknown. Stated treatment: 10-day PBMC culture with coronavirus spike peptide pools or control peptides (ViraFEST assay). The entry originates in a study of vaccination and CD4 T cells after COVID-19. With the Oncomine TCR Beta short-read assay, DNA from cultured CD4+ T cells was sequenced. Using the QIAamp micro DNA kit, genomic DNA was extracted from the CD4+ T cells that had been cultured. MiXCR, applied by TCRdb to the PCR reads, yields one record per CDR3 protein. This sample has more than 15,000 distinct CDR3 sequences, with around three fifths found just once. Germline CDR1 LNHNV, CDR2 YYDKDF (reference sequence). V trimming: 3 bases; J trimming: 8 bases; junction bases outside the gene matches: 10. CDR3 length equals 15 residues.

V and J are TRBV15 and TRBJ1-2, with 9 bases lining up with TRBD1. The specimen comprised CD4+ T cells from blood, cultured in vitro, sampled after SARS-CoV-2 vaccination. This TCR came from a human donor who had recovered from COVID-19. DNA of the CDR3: TGTGCCACCAGCAGCGCCGGGACAGGGTATCTCGGCTACACCTTC. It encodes CATSSAGTGYLGYTF.